The rows below give T cell receptor beta chains drawn from one sample of a study of cytomegalovirus exposure and HLA in healthy donors. Data came from immunoSEQ multiplex PCR; TCRdb stores just in-frame clones and leaves some out. Of 150,000 to 200,000 clones in the sample, just under 80% were seen once. The specimen sequenced was PBMCs. Receptors originate from a woman in her twenties or thirties in good health and CMV-seropositive. Each CDR3 is given with its conserved first and last residue. A D gene is named only where the DNA matches it firmly. The size entry is marked missing in some rows and otherwise reads once, few, many or a size class.

abundance: few
d_gene: .
v_gene: TRBV10-1
j_gene: TRBJ1-1
CDR3aa: CASSSRVSESEAFF
CDR3nt: TGCGCCAGCAGTTCCAGGGTATCCGAGTCTGAAGCTTTCTTT

abundance: .
d_gene: .
v_gene: TRBV6-5
j_gene: TRBJ2-7
CDR3aa: CASSYVGLRTYEQYF
CDR3nt: TGTGCCAGCAGTTACGTTGGACTCCGTACCTACGAGCAGTACTTC

abundance: few
d_gene: TRBD2
v_gene: TRBV7-9
j_gene: TRBJ2-7
CDR3aa: CASSSLTSGVSYEQYF
CDR3nt: TGTGCCAGCAGCTCCTTGACTAGCGGGGTCTCCTACGAGCAGTACTTC

abundance: .
d_gene: TRBD2
v_gene: TRBV7-8
j_gene: TRBJ2-7
CDR3aa: CASSLAPALADEQYF
CDR3nt: TGTGCCAGCAGCTTAGCCCCGGCTCTAGCGGACGAGCAGTACTTC

abundance: .
d_gene: .
v_gene: TRBV9
j_gene: TRBJ1-1
CDR3aa: CASSGWRGGTEAFF
CDR3nt: TGTGCCAGCAGCGGGTGGAGGGGAGGGACTGAAGCTTTCTTT

abundance: once
d_gene: .
v_gene: TRBV28
j_gene: TRBJ2-5
CDR3aa: CASRPSTGIAETQYF
CDR3nt: TGTGCCAGCAGGCCTTCCACAGGGATTGCGGAGACCCAGTACTTC

abundance: .
d_gene: TRBD2
v_gene: TRBV19
j_gene: TRBJ2-1
CDR3aa: CASSIGGGYYNEQFF
CDR3nt: TGTGCCAGTAGTATAGGCGGGGGGTACTACAATGAGCAGTTCTTC

abundance: few
d_gene: .
v_gene: TRBV7-2
j_gene: TRBJ2-7
CDR3aa: CASSLSSAGEQYF
CDR3nt: TGTGCCAGCAGCTTATCATCAGCAGGCGAGCAGTACTTC

abundance: few
d_gene: .
v_gene: TRBV5-8
j_gene: TRBJ1-5
CDR3aa: CASSLGFRGPQHF
CDR3nt: TGTGCCAGCAGCTTGGGGTTCAGGGGACCCCAGCATTTT

abundance: .
d_gene: TRBD2
v_gene: TRBV5-4
j_gene: TRBJ2-7
CDR3aa: CASSYGTSLVKRSYEQYF
CDR3nt: TGTGCCAGCAGCTACGGGACTAGCCTCGTTAAGAGGTCCTACGAGCAGTACTTC

abundance: .
d_gene: .
v_gene: TRBV28
j_gene: TRBJ2-2
CDR3aa: CASSFNTPPGELFF
CDR3nt: TGTGCCAGCAGTTTTAATACACCGCCCGGGGAGCTGTTTTTT

abundance: .
d_gene: TRBD2
v_gene: TRBV6-1
j_gene: TRBJ2-1
CDR3aa: CASSGAGGAGDEQFF
CDR3nt: TGTGCCAGCAGTGGAGCGGGAGGGGCTGGGGATGAGCAGTTCTTC

abundance: .
d_gene: TRBD2
v_gene: TRBV7-2
j_gene: TRBJ2-7
CDR3aa: CASSPQGGPYEQYF
CDR3nt: TGTGCCAGCAGCCCCCAGGGAGGGCCCTACGAGCAGTACTTC

abundance: .
d_gene: TRBD2
v_gene: TRBV15
j_gene: TRBJ2-3
CDR3aa: CATSRDPSAGADTQYF
CDR3nt: TGTGCCACCAGCAGAGATCCGTCAGCGGGGGCAGATACGCAGTATTTT

abundance: .
d_gene: TRBD1
v_gene: TRBV18
j_gene: TRBJ1-5
CDR3aa: CASSPDRGPQPQHF
CDR3nt: TGTGCCAGCTCACCTGACAGGGGTCCTCAGCCCCAGCATTTT

abundance: .
d_gene: .
v_gene: TRBV18
j_gene: TRBJ2-3
CDR3aa: CASSPPGLSVVGQYF
CDR3nt: TGTGCCAGCTCACCTCCGGGACTTTCAGTGGTTGGGCAGTATTTT

abundance: .
d_gene: .
v_gene: TRBV6-5
j_gene: TRBJ2-7
CDR3aa: CASSSPREQYF
CDR3nt: TGTGCCAGCAGTTCCCCCCGCGAGCAGTACTTC

abundance: once
d_gene: .
v_gene: TRBV7-9
j_gene: TRBJ2-1
CDR3aa: CASSPQGDEQFF
CDR3nt: TGTGCCAGCAGCCCTCAAGGGGATGAGCAGTTCTTC

abundance: .
d_gene: TRBD2
v_gene: TRBV4-1
j_gene: TRBJ2-7
CDR3aa: CASSQEAGSFYEQYF
CDR3nt: TGCGCCAGCAGCCAGGAAGCGGGATCTTTCTACGAGCAGTACTTC

abundance: few
d_gene: .
v_gene: TRBV15
j_gene: TRBJ2-1
CDR3aa: CATSRDEGVSEQFF
CDR3nt: TGTGCCACCAGCAGAGATGAGGGGGTAAGTGAGCAGTTCTTC

abundance: few
d_gene: .
v_gene: TRBV4-3
j_gene: TRBJ2-1
CDR3aa: CASSQDQRVYNEQFF
CDR3nt: TGCGCCAGCAGCCAAGATCAGCGGGTCTACAATGAGCAGTTCTTC

abundance: once
d_gene: .
v_gene: TRBV7-6
j_gene: TRBJ2-7
CDR3aa: CASSLGRNYEQYF
CDR3nt: TGTGCCAGCAGCTTAGGCAGAAACTACGAGCAGTACTTC

abundance: .
d_gene: TRBD1
v_gene: TRBV28
j_gene: TRBJ1-2
CDR3aa: CASSLLHQTGAKSNTF
CDR3nt: TGTGCCAGCAGTTTGCTACATCAGACAGGGGCCAAATCAAACACCTTC

abundance: .
d_gene: .
v_gene: TRBV18
j_gene: TRBJ2-1
CDR3aa: CASSRPAVANEQFF
CDR3nt: TGTGCCAGCTCACGACCGGCCGTGGCCAATGAGCAGTTCTTC

abundance: .
d_gene: .
v_gene: TRBV10-2
j_gene: TRBJ2-1
CDR3aa: CASRRKGPWDEQFF
CDR3nt: TGCGCCAGCAGGAGGAAGGGGCCTTGGGATGAGCAGTTCTTC

abundance: .
d_gene: .
v_gene: TRBV6-1
j_gene: TRBJ1-5
CDR3aa: CASSEIVRGSNQPQHF
CDR3nt: TGTGCCAGCAGTGAAATCGTCAGGGGAAGCAATCAGCCCCAGCATTTT

abundance: .
d_gene: .
v_gene: TRBV7-9
j_gene: TRBJ2-7
CDR3aa: CASSWPGYNEQYF
CDR3nt: TGTGCCAGCAGCTGGCCAGGGTATAACGAGCAGTACTTC

abundance: once
d_gene: .
v_gene: TRBV15
j_gene: TRBJ2-3
CDR3aa: CATSRAGLGTDTQYF
CDR3nt: TGTGCCACCAGCAGAGCAGGGTTGGGCACAGATACGCAGTATTTT

abundance: few
d_gene: TRBD1
v_gene: TRBV19
j_gene: TRBJ1-5
CDR3aa: CASTTTGGWQPQHF
CDR3nt: TGTGCCAGTACCACCACAGGGGGATGGCAGCCCCAGCATTTT

abundance: .
d_gene: TRBD2
v_gene: TRBV9
j_gene: TRBJ2-3
CDR3aa: CASSVAGGVSDTQYF
CDR3nt: TGTGCCAGCAGCGTAGCGGGGGGGGTGTCAGATACGCAGTATTTT

abundance: .
d_gene: TRBD2
v_gene: TRBV19
j_gene: TRBJ2-1
CDR3aa: CASSIISGGARNEQFF
CDR3nt: TGTGCCAGTAGTATAATAAGCGGGGGGGCCAGGAATGAGCAGTTCTTC

abundance: few
d_gene: TRBD2
v_gene: TRBV5-1
j_gene: TRBJ2-2
CDR3aa: CASSLLNSGVAGELFF
CDR3nt: TGCGCCAGCAGCTTGCTGAATAGCGGGGTCGCCGGGGAGCTGTTTTTT

abundance: .
d_gene: .
v_gene: TRBV27
j_gene: TRBJ2-5
CDR3aa: CASGGKGTQYF
CDR3nt: TGTGCCAGCGGGGGGAAAGGGACCCAGTACTTC

abundance: .
d_gene: TRBD1
v_gene: TRBV6-5
j_gene: TRBJ2-3
CDR3aa: CASSYRTGESTDTQYF
CDR3nt: TGTGCCAGCAGTTACCGGACAGGGGAGAGCACAGATACGCAGTATTTT

abundance: few
d_gene: .
v_gene: TRBV7-2
j_gene: TRBJ1-5
CDR3aa: CASSFGQYSNQPQHF
CDR3nt: TGTGCCAGCAGCTTCGGACAGTATAGCAATCAGCCCCAGCATTTT

abundance: .
d_gene: .
v_gene: TRBV15
j_gene: TRBJ1-5
CDR3aa: CATSRDRRVPQHF
CDR3nt: TGTGCCACCAGCAGAGATAGGAGGGTGCCCCAGCATTTT

abundance: few
d_gene: .
v_gene: TRBV6-5
j_gene: TRBJ1-2
CDR3aa: CASSYYLRGHYGYTF
CDR3nt: TGTGCCAGCAGTTATTATCTACGGGGACATTATGGCTACACCTTC

abundance: .
d_gene: .
v_gene: TRBV28
j_gene: TRBJ1-5
CDR3aa: CASTLPGGDGQPQHF
CDR3nt: TGTGCCAGCACCTTACCGGGGGGTGACGGTCAGCCCCAGCATTTT

abundance: .
d_gene: .
v_gene: TRBV23-1
j_gene: TRBJ2-2
CDR3aa: CASHRRDPNTGELFF
CDR3nt: TGCGCCAGCCACAGGAGGGACCCGAACACCGGGGAGCTGTTTTTT

abundance: .
d_gene: TRBD1
v_gene: TRBV6-5
j_gene: TRBJ1-1
CDR3aa: CASFWDSGTEAFF
CDR3nt: TGTGCCAGTTTTTGGGACAGCGGCACTGAAGCTTTCTTT

abundance: .
d_gene: TRBD1
v_gene: TRBV27
j_gene: TRBJ2-7
CDR3aa: CASRTGQASYEQYF
CDR3nt: TGTGCCAGCAGAACAGGACAGGCCTCCTACGAGCAGTACTTC

abundance: .
d_gene: .
v_gene: TRBV19
j_gene: TRBJ1-5
CDR3aa: CASSIRRVQPQHF
CDR3nt: TGTGCCAGTAGTATAAGGAGGGTTCAGCCCCAGCATTTT

abundance: .
d_gene: .
v_gene: TRBV2
j_gene: TRBJ2-5
CDR3aa: CASERDRQETQYF
CDR3nt: TGTGCCAGCGAGAGGGATCGTCAGGAGACCCAGTACTTC